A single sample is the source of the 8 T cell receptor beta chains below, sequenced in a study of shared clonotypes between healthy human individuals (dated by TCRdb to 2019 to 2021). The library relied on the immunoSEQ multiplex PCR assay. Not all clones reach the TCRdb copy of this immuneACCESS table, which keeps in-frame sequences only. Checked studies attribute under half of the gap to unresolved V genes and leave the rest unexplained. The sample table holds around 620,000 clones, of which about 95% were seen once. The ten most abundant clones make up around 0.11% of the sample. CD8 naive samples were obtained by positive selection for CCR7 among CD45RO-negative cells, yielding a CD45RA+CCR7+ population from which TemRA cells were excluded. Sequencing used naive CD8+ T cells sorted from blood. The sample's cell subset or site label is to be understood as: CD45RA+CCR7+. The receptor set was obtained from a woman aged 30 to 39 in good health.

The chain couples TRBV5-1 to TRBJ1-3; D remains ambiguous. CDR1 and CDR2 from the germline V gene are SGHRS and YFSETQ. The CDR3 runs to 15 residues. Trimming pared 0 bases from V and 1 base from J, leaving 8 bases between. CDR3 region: CASSLERGSGNTIYF. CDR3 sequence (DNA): TGCGCCAGCAGCTTGGAACGAGGGTCTGGAAACACCATATATTTT.

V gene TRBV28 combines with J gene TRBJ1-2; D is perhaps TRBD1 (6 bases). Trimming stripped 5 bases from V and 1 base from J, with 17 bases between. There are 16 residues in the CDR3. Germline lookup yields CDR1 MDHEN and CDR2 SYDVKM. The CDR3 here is CASSSEYEDSNYGYTF. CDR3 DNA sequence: TGTGCCAGCAGTAGCGAATACGAGGACAGTAACTATGGCTACACCTTC.

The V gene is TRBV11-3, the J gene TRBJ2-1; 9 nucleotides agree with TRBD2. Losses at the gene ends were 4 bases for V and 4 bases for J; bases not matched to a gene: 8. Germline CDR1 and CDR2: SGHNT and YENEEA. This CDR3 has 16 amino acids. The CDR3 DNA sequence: TGTGCCAGCAGCTCCCCAGCGGGAGGTGATTACAATGAGCAGTTCTTC. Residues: CASSSPAGGDYNEQFF.

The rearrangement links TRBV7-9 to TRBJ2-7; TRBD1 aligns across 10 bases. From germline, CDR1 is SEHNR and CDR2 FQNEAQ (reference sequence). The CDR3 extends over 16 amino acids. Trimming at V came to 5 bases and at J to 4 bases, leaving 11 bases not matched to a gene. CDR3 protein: CASSSRDRGRRYEQYF. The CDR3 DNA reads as TGTGCCAGCAGCAGCCGAGACAGGGGGCGTAGGTACGAGCAGTACTTC.

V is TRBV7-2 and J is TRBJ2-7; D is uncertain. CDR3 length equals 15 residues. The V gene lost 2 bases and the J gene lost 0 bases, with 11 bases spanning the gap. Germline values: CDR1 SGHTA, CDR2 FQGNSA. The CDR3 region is CASSLFLRSSYEQYF. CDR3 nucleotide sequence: TGTGCCAGCAGCTTATTTTTACGGAGCTCCTACGAGCAGTACTTC.

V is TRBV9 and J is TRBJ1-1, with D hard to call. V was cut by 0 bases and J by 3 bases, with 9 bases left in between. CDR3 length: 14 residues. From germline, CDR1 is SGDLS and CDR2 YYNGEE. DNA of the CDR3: TGTGCCAGCAGCGTAGACGCGGACTACACTGAAGCTTTCTTT. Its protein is CASSVDADYTEAFF.

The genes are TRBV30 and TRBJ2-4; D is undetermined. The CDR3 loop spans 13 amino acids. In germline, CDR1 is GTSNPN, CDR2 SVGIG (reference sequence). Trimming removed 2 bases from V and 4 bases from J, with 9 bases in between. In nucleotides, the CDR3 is TGTGCCTGGAGTCCACAGCCTAAAAACATTCAGTACTTC. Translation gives CAWSPQPKNIQYF.

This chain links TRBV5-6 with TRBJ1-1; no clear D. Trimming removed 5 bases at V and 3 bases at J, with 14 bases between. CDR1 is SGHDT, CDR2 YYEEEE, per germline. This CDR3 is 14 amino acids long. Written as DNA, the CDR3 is TGTGCCAGCAGTTCTGACACAACCTACACTGAAGCTTTCTTT. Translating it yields CASSSDTTYTEAFF.